These 32 T cell receptor beta chains share one sample of origin, sequenced in a study of Graves' ophthalmopathy and Graves' hyperthyroidism. Amplification of TCR beta CDR3 regions used RNA transcripts. A first-round RT-PCR used HTBI primers, followed by a second-round multiplex PCR. Using its own MiXCR run on the multiplex PCR reads, TCRdb lists one record per CDR3 protein. The sample carries a few hundred thousand distinct CDR3 sequences, 20% to 25% recorded once. Material: peripheral blood. These receptors all come from a woman between 45 and 65 years old with Graves' ophthalmopathy.

In this sample, this clonotype turned up a few times. At one end, the junction sequence differs from germline, possibly due to a read error. This sequence joins TRBV3-1 and TRBJ2-7; 12 bases map to TRBD2. The CDR3 spans 13 residues. Per germline, CDR1 LGHDT and CDR2 YNNKEL (reference sequence). CDR3 coding DNA: TGTGCCAGCAGCCAAGGACTAGCGGGAGCTTTTTGGTTC. The encoded protein is CASSQGLAGAFWF.

V usage is TRBV7-2 and J usage is TRBJ2-7, with TRBD1 as a possible D gene (6 bases). Between the trimmed V and J ends, which lost 4 bases and 3 bases, there was a span of 16 bases. Per the germline V gene, CDR1 is SGHTA and CDR2 is FQGNSA. The CDR3 has 15 residues. Here the CDR3 reads CASSSAAGTHYEQYF. In DNA form, the CDR3 reads TGTGCCAGCAGCTCAGCAGCCGGGACACACTACGAGCAGTACTTC.

The chain is built from TRBV27 and TRBJ1-1, with unresolved D. The ends were cut back, 8 bases at V and 6 bases at J, with 16 bases in the middle. The germline gives CDR1 MNHEY, CDR2 SMNVEV (reference sequence). This CDR3 contains 13 residues. The CDR3 reads CASVSDVGAEAFF. CDR3 nucleotides: TGTGCCAGCGTCTCAGACGTAGGAGCTGAAGCTTTCTTT.

This clonotype was observed a few times. One base away lies a much larger clone, so this may be a sequencing read error. This chain uses TRBV24-1 with TRBJ1-5, with D maybe TRBD1 (5 bases). The CDR3 sequence is 14 residues long. Germline CDR1 is KGHDR and CDR2 is SFDVKD. CDR3 residues: CAASEGPEGQPQHF. The CDR3 DNA follows: TGTGCCGCCAGTGAGGGACCTGAGGGTCAGCCCCAGCATTTT.

The V and J genes are TRBV20-1 and TRBJ2-5; D possibly corresponds to TRBD2 (5 bases). The CDR3 is 16 residues long. From germline, CDR1 is DFQATT and CDR2 SNEGSKA (reference sequence). Trimming pared 5 bases from V and 2 bases from J, leaving 21 bases between. CDR3 protein: CSAGGTAGPSQETQYF. DNA for the CDR3: TGCAGTGCTGGAGGAACGGCAGGACCTTCTCAAGAGACCCAGTACTTC.

Ten or more counts support this clonotype. V usage is TRBV6-1 and J usage is TRBJ2-2; tentatively, D is TRBD2 (6 bases). Trimming pared 6 bases from V and 0 bases from J, leaving 11 bases between. CDR3 length equals 15 residues. Germline V CDR1 and CDR2: MNHNS, SASEGT. This chain's CDR3 is CASSQAGTNTGELFF. CDR3 DNA: TGTGCCAGCAGCCAAGCGGGTACGAACACCGGGGAGCTGTTTTTT.

This clonotype was counted many times. CDR3 in amino acids: CATSDLVPSGGETQYF. CDR3 DNA sequence: TGTGCCACCAGTGATTTGGTCCCTTCGGGTGGAGAGACCCAGTACTTC. The genes are TRBV24-1 and TRBJ2-5; D is unclear. Germline-derived CDR1 and CDR2 are KGHDR and SFDVKD. This CDR3 comprises 16 residues. V gave up 0 bases and J gave up 4 bases, with 14 bases separating them.

Details on this clonotype: This may come from a read error, since a much larger clone is one base off. The rearrangement uses TRBV12-3 or TRBV12-4 and TRBJ2-5, with D possibly matching TRBD2 (5 bases). The CDR3 is 14 amino acids. CDR3 loop: CASSLEGGWETQHF. The CDR3 DNA reads as TGTGCCAGCAGTTTAGAAGGAGGTTGGGAGACCCAGCACTTC.

This clonotype occurred many times. The chain couples TRBV29-1 to TRBJ2-7; weak D call: TRBD2 (5 bases). Trimming removed 6 bases from V and 6 bases from J, with 12 bases in between. CDR1 is SQVTM and CDR2 is ANQGSEA in the germline V gene. There are 11 residues in the CDR3. CDR3 nucleotides: TGCAGCGTCGGGATTGGCCTCGAGCAGTACTTC. It codes for CSVGIGLEQYF.

This clonotype was seen at least ten times. The gene calls are TRBV12-3 or TRBV12-4 and TRBJ2-5; TRBD2 agrees at 8 bases. The CDR3 is 16 amino acids. V lost 2 bases, J lost 5 bases, and 10 bases stayed unmatched. CDR3 amino acids: CASSLSPAGDYETQYF. The DNA of the CDR3 is TGTGCCAGCAGTTTATCCCCAGCGGGAGATTATGAGACCCAGTACTTC.

In its sample, this clonotype was seen many times. This chain connects TRBV12-3 or TRBV12-4 to TRBJ2-7; possibly TRBD1 for D (6 bases). This CDR3 is built from 14 residues. Trimming shortened V by 6 bases and J by 3 bases, and 15 bases separated the two germline ends. This CDR3 is CASSKGSDSYEQYF. CDR3 DNA sequence: TGTGCCAGCAGCAAGGGTTCGGACAGCTACGAGCAGTACTTC.

This clonotype has only a few counts. This rearrangement joins TRBV4-1 to TRBJ2-2; 9 bases agree with TRBD2. Trimming removed 4 bases from V and 6 bases from J; junction bases left unmatched: 9. In germline, CDR1 is MGHRA, CDR2 YSYEKL. This CDR3 is 16 amino acids long. CDR3 sequence: CASSPPRTSVAGELFF. CDR3 bases: TGCGCCAGCAGCCCCCCTCGGACTAGCGTGGCCGGGGAGCTGTTTTTT.

This clonotype has at least ten counts. The rearrangement joins TRBV29-1 to TRBJ2-5; no firm D call. The germline CDR1 and CDR2 sequences are SQVTM and ANQGSEA. V was clipped by 5 bases and J by 7 bases, with 8 bases between them. The CDR3 covers 10 residues. The CDR3 coding sequence is TGCAGCGTTCAACTCGGGACCCAGTACTTC. Its protein product is CSVQLGTQYF.

In nucleotides, the CDR3 is TGCAGTGCTAACGGACTGCCCGGTCAGGCCTACGAGCAGTACTTC. Its translation is CSANGLPGQAYEQYF. V gene TRBV20-1 combines with J gene TRBJ2-7, with D possibly matching TRBD2 (5 bases). Germline V gene lookup returns CDR1 DFQATT and CDR2 SNEGSKA (reference sequence). The CDR3 totals 15 residues. V was clipped by 4 bases and J by 2 bases, with 18 bases between them.

This clonotype was recorded a few times. V and J are TRBV7-9 and TRBJ1-1, with TRBD1 as a possible D gene (6 bases). The CDR3 extends over 14 amino acids. Germline CDR1 SEHNR, CDR2 FQNEAQ (reference sequence). V was shortened by 8 bases and J by 1 base, with 14 bases between the two germline ends. The CDR3 sequence: CASGRQAGNTEAFF. The CDR3 DNA is TGTGCCAGCGGAAGACAGGCTGGGAACACTGAAGCTTTCTTT.

This clonotype was counted many times. The chain couples TRBV20-1 to TRBJ2-7; 7 positions agree with TRBD2. The CDR3 extends over 16 amino acids. The trim removed 1 base at V and 0 bases at J, leaving 9 bases unmatched. CDR1 and CDR2 from the germline V gene are DFQATT and SNEGSKA (reference sequence). CDR3 sequence: CSARVPAGASSYEQYF. The CDR3 coding sequence is TGCAGTGCTAGAGTACCCGCGGGAGCCTCCTCCTACGAGCAGTACTTC.

The table lists this clonotype with a count of one. This chain uses TRBV7-2 with TRBJ1-2; D gene uncertain. The V and J ends lost 5 bases and 6 bases respectively, with 13 bases between them. Germline CDR1 SGHTA, CDR2 FQGNSA. This CDR3 comprises 13 residues. CDR3 in amino acids: CASSDRRKNGYTF. The CDR3 coding sequence is TGTGCCAGCAGCGATCGCCGCAAAAATGGCTACACCTTC.

This clonotype was seen at least ten times. The chain has TRBV30 and TRBJ1-5, with D tentatively TRBD1 (5 bases). CDR1 and CDR2 from the germline V gene are GTSNPN and SVGIG (reference sequence). The CDR3 has 12 amino acids. Trimming pared 2 bases from V and 6 bases from J, leaving 8 bases between. The CDR3 is CAWSSRGQPQHF. In DNA, the CDR3 is TGTGCCTGGAGTTCAAGGGGTCAGCCCCAGCATTTT.

This clonotype has just a few counts. This rearrangement joins TRBV7-3 to TRBJ1-3; perhaps TRBD1 as D (5 bases). CDR3 length equals 15 residues. Germline V gives CDR1 SGHTA, CDR2 FQGTGA. V gave up 1 base and J gave up 8 bases, with 15 bases separating them. The CDR3 DNA sequence: TGTGCCAGCAGCTTAAGCGGGGGATACGGATACACCATATATTTT. Protein: CASSLSGGYGYTIYF. Based on the CDR3 plus reference TRBV7-3 and TRBJ1-3, the full variable domain is GAGVSQTPSNKVTEKGKYVELRCDPISGHTALYWYRQSLGQGPEFLIYFQGTGAADDSGLPNDRFFAVRPEGSVSTLKIQRTERGDSAVYLCASSLSGGYGYTIYFGEGSWLTVV.

The chain links TRBV12-3 or TRBV12-4 to TRBJ2-1, with D perhaps TRBD1 (5 bases). V lost 5 bases to trimming and J lost 7 bases, with 9 bases between them. There are 12 residues in the CDR3. CDR3 coding DNA: TGTGCCAGCAGTGACCAGGGTAATGAGCAGTTCTTC. This codes for CASSDQGNEQFF.

Ten or more counts support this clonotype. The chain uses TRBV20-1 and TRBJ2-7; D call uncertain. CDR3 length: 13 amino acids. The V gene lost 1 base and the J gene lost 2 bases, with 9 bases spanning the gap. From germline, CDR1 is DFQATT and CDR2 SNEGSKA (reference sequence). For the CDR3, the DNA is TGCAGTGCTAGAGTTCCGGATACCTACGAGCAGTACTTC. It codes for CSARVPDTYEQYF.

The chain employs TRBV11-2 and TRBJ2-2; TRBD1 is a possible D gene (6 bases). From germline, CDR1 is SGHAT and CDR2 FQNNGV. V was pared by 0 bases and J by 3 bases, with 11 bases between. The CDR3 extends over 16 amino acids. The DNA of the CDR3 is TGTGCCAGCAGCTTAGAATACAGGGAAGACACCGGGGAGCTGTTTTTT. This gives the protein CASSLEYREDTGELFF.

This clonotype was seen ten or more times. The chain has TRBV5-1 and TRBJ1-1; 9 positions agree with TRBD1. The ends lost 4 bases at V and 0 bases at J; junction bases unmatched: 7. The CDR3 totals 16 residues. Germline loops: CDR1 SGHRS, CDR2 YFSETQ. CDR3 residues: CASSPGTGIMNTEAFF. The CDR3 DNA follows: TGCGCCAGCAGCCCCGGGACAGGGATTATGAACACTGAAGCTTTCTTT.

This clonotype came up many times. This chain connects TRBV6-1 to TRBJ2-7; D remains unclear. This CDR3 has 15 amino acids. Germline values: CDR1 MNHNS, CDR2 SASEGT. The V end lost 6 bases, the J end lost 0 bases, and 15 bases lay between the germline ends. The CDR3 region has the DNA TGTGCCAGCAGGGTGCCAGGCTCCCCCTCCTACGAGCAGTACTTC. Translated, it gives CASRVPGSPSYEQYF.

There are many counts of this clonotype. The gene calls are TRBV7-3 and TRBJ1-3; D uncertain. V lost 2 bases and J lost 0, with 11 bases in between. The length of the CDR3 is 16 residues. Germline CDR1 reads SGHTA; CDR2 reads FQGTGA. The CDR3 spells CASSLRSGGSGNTIYF. The CDR3 DNA reads as TGTGCCAGCAGCTTACGTTCAGGCGGCTCTGGAAACACCATATATTTT.

This clonotype was seen a few times. The chain links TRBV28 to TRBJ2-2; D gene uncertain. The CDR3 is 15 residues long. Trimming stripped 3 bases from V and 1 base from J, with 9 bases between. Germline V gene lookup returns CDR1 MDHEN and CDR2 SYDVKM. CDR3 in amino acids: CASSFWQVNTGELFF. The DNA for the CDR3 is TGTGCCAGCAGTTTTTGGCAGGTGAACACCGGGGAGCTGTTTTTT.

This clonotype occurred a few times. The V call is TRBV7-6, the J call TRBJ1-6, with D tentatively TRBD1 (6 bases). Trimming shortened V by 4 bases and J by 7 bases, and 17 bases separated the two germline ends. The CDR3 sequence is 16 residues long. Per the germline V gene, CDR1 is SGHVS and CDR2 is FNYEAQ. CDR3 sequence: CASSSFPKGENSPLHF. The CDR3 coding sequence is TGTGCCAGCAGCTCCTTCCCCAAGGGGGAAAATTCACCCCTCCACTTT.

A word on this clonotype: The CDR3 does not close with the conserved phenylalanine or tryptophan, likely indicating a read error. V and J are TRBV5-1 and TRBJ2-6; unclear D gene. The V end lost 3 bases, the J end lost 2 bases, and 15 bases lay between the germline ends. This CDR3 is built from 17 residues. Germline lookup yields CDR1 SGHRS and CDR2 YFSETQ. The CDR3 DNA follows: TGCGCCAGCAGCTGGGCTTCTTTGGCTACTGGGGCCAACGTCCTGACTGTC. Amino acid sequence: CASSWASLATGANVLTV.

This clonotype came up many times. CDR3 coding DNA: TGTGCCAGCAGTTACCTCGGCGACTACGAGCAGTACTTC. Translated, it gives CASSYLGDYEQYF. The rearrangement uses TRBV6-2 or TRBV6-3 and TRBJ2-7; D is unclear. Germline V gene data show CDR1 as MNHEY and CDR2 as SVGEGT. This CDR3 comprises 13 residues. V was cut by 2 bases and J by 3 bases, with 8 bases left in between.

This sequence joins TRBV28 and TRBJ2-2; D uncertain. CDR3 length: 10 amino acids. Germline loops: CDR1 MDHEN, CDR2 SYDVKM. Trimming pared 8 bases from V and 4 bases from J, leaving 2 bases between. For the CDR3, the DNA is TGTGCCAGCCTCACCGGGGAGCTGTTTTTT. Encoded protein: CASLTGELFF.

This clonotype was detected a few times. This chain links TRBV29-1 with TRBJ2-7; weak D call: TRBD1 (7 bases). There are 14 residues in the CDR3. The ends were cut back, 3 bases at V and 3 bases at J, with 15 bases in the middle. Germline V lookup: CDR1 SQVTM, CDR2 ANQGSEA. CDR3 DNA: TGCAGCGTTGAGGAGGGGGCAGGGGGCTACGAGCAGTACTTC. Translated: CSVEEGAGGYEQYF.

The CDR3 coding sequence is TGCAGTGCTACGCAGGTAAGTAACTATGGCTACACCTTC. This encodes CSATQVSNYGYTF. This chain joins TRBV20-1 and TRBJ1-2; D gene unclear. Between the trimmed V and J ends, which lost 4 bases and 1 base, there was a span of 10 bases. This CDR3 is built from 13 residues. Germline V lookup: CDR1 DFQATT, CDR2 SNEGSKA (reference sequence).